These 18 T cell receptor beta chains were all obtained from the same sample, sequenced in a study of CD8 T cells in ankylosing spondylitis. TCRdb called the 5' RACE reads again in MiXCR, with one record for every CDR3 protein. In the table there are nearly 350,000 distinct CDR3 sequences, over 12% of which are singletons. The sample taken for sequencing was blood, either unsorted or a sorted T cell fraction (not recorded which). The receptors originated from a male donor with ankylosing spondylitis or in good health (not recorded which).

The V call is TRBV20-1, the J call TRBJ2-1; D ambiguous. This CDR3 has 14 residues. Trimming cost V 0 bases and J 8 bases, with 14 bases left between them. The germline gives CDR1 DFQATT, CDR2 SNEGSKA (reference sequence). The CDR3, as DNA: TGCAGTGCTAGAGATGGTAGATTGGGCGATGAGCAGTTCTTC. This codes for CSARDGRLGDEQFF.

The chain carries TRBV6-1 and TRBJ2-5; D may be TRBD1 or TRBD2 (5 bases each). The CDR3 contains 15 residues. Germline CDR1 is MNHNS and CDR2 is SASEGT. The V and J ends lost 0 bases and 1 base respectively, with 9 bases between them. In DNA, the CDR3 is TGTGCCAGCAGTGAAGCCGGGACGGCCCAAGAGACCCAGTACTTC. Translated: CASSEAGTAQETQYF.

Turning to this clonotype: A much more abundant neighbour one base away suggests this may be a read error. CDR3 coding DNA: TGCGCCAGCAGCTCCTCGACAGGGGCCATCGTCCTGACTTTC. Translation gives CASSSSTGAIVLTF. The rearrangement links TRBV5-1 to TRBJ2-6; 8 positions agree with TRBD1. There are 14 residues in the CDR3. Germline values: CDR1 SGHRS, CDR2 YFSETQ.

This clonotype was detected only a few times. The chain couples TRBV29-1 to TRBJ2-3; D may be TRBD2 (6 bases). Looked up from germline, CDR1 is SQVTM and CDR2 is ANQGSEA. The CDR3 length is 14 residues. The V end lost 3 bases, the J end lost 1 base, and 11 bases lay between the germline ends. CDR3 amino acids: CSVDRAGRTDTQYF. CDR3 DNA sequence: TGCAGCGTTGACCGTGCGGGGCGCACAGATACGCAGTATTTT.

This rearrangement joins TRBV12-3 or TRBV12-4 to TRBJ2-7, with 12 bases that match TRBD2. The CDR3 has 15 residues. With 5 bases clipped from V and 3 bases from J, the junction kept 5 bases outside the gene matches. The CDR3 here is CASSPQLAGGYEQYF. CDR3 in DNA: TGTGCCAGCAGTCCCCAACTAGCGGGAGGCTACGAGCAGTACTTC.

This clonotype came up many times. J is TRBJ2-1 and V is TRBV5-1, with D possibly TRBD2 on 6 matching bases. The CDR3 is 17 amino acids. Trimming removed 8 bases at V and 0 bases at J, with 21 bases between. The germline gives CDR1 SGHRS, CDR2 YFSETQ. Here the CDR3 reads CASTPMVPGSSYNEQFF. DNA of the CDR3: TGCGCCAGTACCCCGATGGTCCCCGGGAGCTCCTACAATGAGCAGTTCTTC.

This clonotype appeared a few times. The genes are TRBV3-1 and TRBJ2-7, with D hard to call. The CDR3 runs 14 residues. Germline CDR1 reads LGHDT; CDR2 reads YNNKEL (reference sequence). The V and J ends lost 3 bases and 9 bases respectively, with 18 bases between them. CDR3 protein: CASSQSASPTRQYF. The CDR3 nucleotides are TGTGCCAGCAGCCAGTCGGCTTCCCCTACGAGGCAGTACTTC.

This chain links TRBV15 with TRBJ1-2, with TRBD1 matching 7 bases. Germline V gives CDR1 LNHNV, CDR2 YYDKDF (reference sequence). The length of the CDR3 is 17 residues. The V and J ends lost 1 base and 4 bases, in that order; junction bases with no gene match: 12. CDR3 loop: CATSRVRPAGGIYGYTF. CDR3 nucleotide sequence: TGTGCCACCAGCAGAGTACGGCCAGCAGGGGGGATCTATGGCTACACCTTC.

The rearrangement uses TRBV14 and TRBJ2-5; 10 bases fit TRBD1. With 5 bases clipped from V and 5 bases from J, the junction kept 5 bases outside the gene matches. The CDR3 length is 14 residues. The germline gives CDR1 SGHDN, CDR2 FVKESK. DNA for the CDR3: TGTGCCAGCAGCGGATTGGGACAGGGGGAGACCCAGTACTTC. This codes for CASSGLGQGETQYF.

A remark on this clonotype: Sequence at one end of the junction differs from germline and may be a read error. The chain couples TRBV5-1 to TRBJ2-7, with D possibly matching TRBD2 (6 bases). In germline, CDR1 is SGHRS, CDR2 YFSETQ. CDR3 length equals 15 residues. The CDR3 DNA is TGCCCCAGCAGCTTGGATGGGGGGATATCCTACGAGCAGTACTTC. Its translation is CPSSLDGGISYEQYF.

This clonotype was seen at least ten times. The chain uses TRBV9 and TRBJ2-1; 8 bases are shared with TRBD1. V shed 4 bases, J shed 4 bases, and the junction held 10 bases outside the gene matches. Germline CDR1 and CDR2: SGDLS and YYNGEE. The CDR3 totals 16 residues. Here the CDR3 reads CASSWTGSHPYNEQFF. CDR3 coding DNA: TGTGCCAGCAGCTGGACAGGGTCTCATCCGTACAATGAGCAGTTCTTC. The full variable domain, its missing parts supplied by reference TRBV9 and TRBJ2-1, is DSGVTQTPKHLITATGQRVTLRCSPRSGDLSVYWYQQSLDQGLQFLIQYYNGEERAKGNILERFSAQQFPDLHSELNLSSLELGDSALYFCASSWTGSHPYNEQFFGPGTRLTVL.

This clonotype was detected ten times or more. The rearrangement joins TRBV29-1 to TRBJ1-1; D is unresolved. The CDR3 consists of 13 residues. Germline V gene lookup returns CDR1 SQVTM and CDR2 ANQGSEA. Trimming cost V 0 bases and J 4 bases, with 9 bases left between them. The CDR3 spells CSVEESLSTEAFF. The CDR3, as DNA: TGCAGCGTTGAAGAGAGTCTTTCCACTGAAGCTTTCTTT.

The chain links TRBV7-8 to TRBJ2-5; the match to TRBD2 covers 8 bases. The length of the CDR3 is 18 residues. Germline V CDR1 and CDR2: SGHVS, FQNEAQ. V was pared by 2 bases and J by 2 bases, with 13 bases of the junction left unmatched. CDR3 nucleotides: TGTGCCAGCAGCTTAAAGCAGGGTAGCGGGGCGTTACAAGAGACCCAGTACTTC. This translates into CASSLKQGSGALQETQYF.

This clonotype was seen only a few times. The rearrangement joins TRBV11-2 to TRBJ2-7; D unclear. V lost 0 bases to trimming and J lost 1 base, with 10 bases between them. This CDR3 is built from 15 residues. The germline V gene has CDR1 SGHAT and CDR2 FQNNGV. The CDR3 loop is CASSLETASSYEQYF. The CDR3 DNA sequence: TGTGCCAGCAGCTTAGAAACGGCCTCATCCTACGAGCAGTACTTC.

The CDR3 region has the DNA TGCAGTGCTAGTTTTCTAGCGGGAGGTTACGAGCAGTACTTC. Protein sequence: CSASFLAGGYEQYF. This chain joins TRBV20-1 and TRBJ2-7; 11 bases line up with TRBD2. V dropped 3 bases and J dropped 4; count of bases not matched to a gene: 5. The CDR3 is 14 residues long. The germline gives CDR1 DFQATT, CDR2 SNEGSKA (reference sequence).

This clonotype has just a few counts. V gene TRBV12-3 or TRBV12-4 combines with J gene TRBJ2-5; possible D gene TRBD1, 5 bases. This CDR3 contains 13 residues. V lost 6 bases and J 6 bases, leaving 14 bases between the germline ends. The DNA of the CDR3 is TGTGCCAGCAGCCCCGACAGTTGGAAGACCCAGTACTTC. Translation gives CASSPDSWKTQYF.

The chain uses TRBV20-1 and TRBJ2-2, with a tentative D call TRBD1 (5 bases). Germline CDR1 is DFQATT and CDR2 is SNEGSKA (reference sequence). This CDR3 contains 12 residues. Trimming took 3 bases from V and 5 from J, leaving 7 bases between them. CDR3: CSARGLTGELFF. The CDR3 nucleotides read TGCAGTGCTAGGGGGCTAACCGGGGAGCTGTTTTTT.

The chain couples TRBV7-9 to TRBJ2-2; D might be TRBD2 (5 bases). The CDR3 runs 16 residues. Germline-derived CDR1 and CDR2 are SEHNR and FQNEAQ (reference sequence). Trimming removed 1 base from V and 1 base from J, with 10 bases in between. CDR3: CASSLDGGWNTGELFF. CDR3 nucleotides: TGTGCCAGCAGCTTAGATGGCGGGTGGAACACCGGGGAGCTGTTTTTT.